Presented here are 16 T cell receptor beta chains from one specimen sequenced in a study of T cells in Graves' hyperthyroidism and ophthalmopathy. Template material for amplifying TCR beta CDR3 regions consisted of RNA transcripts. Using the HTBI primer set, a first-round RT-PCR was run on the TCR CDR3. TCRdb ran MiXCR on the multiplex PCR reads and lists one entry per CDR3 protein. The data hold approximately 640,000 distinct CDR3 sequences, with 40% to 55% observed a single time. The specimen was peripheral blood or thyroid tissue (not recorded which). Receptor source: an adult man with Graves' disease, either hyperthyroidism or ophthalmopathy (not recorded which).

This clonotype came up a few times. The chain employs TRBV29-1 and TRBJ1-2; a possible D gene is TRBD1 (6 bases). V gave up 2 bases and J gave up 7 bases, with 8 bases separating them. The CDR3 is 11 amino acids. CDR1 and CDR2 (germline): SQVTM, ANQGSEA. The CDR3 loop reads CSVEWGLGYTF. In nucleotides, the CDR3 is TGCAGCGTTGAATGGGGGCTTGGCTACACCTTC.

The gene calls are TRBV10-3 and TRBJ2-7, with 11 positions matching TRBD1. Losses at the gene ends were 5 bases for V and 3 bases for J; bases not matched to a gene: 6. The CDR3 has 15 residues. Germline assignment: CDR1 ENHRY and CDR2 SYGVKD. Here the CDR3 reads CAISNRDRGDYEQYF. The CDR3 nucleotides read TGTGCCATCAGTAACCGGGACAGGGGGGACTACGAGCAGTACTTC.

The sample holds a few counts of this clonotype. The V gene is TRBV2, the J gene TRBJ1-6, with 9 bases aligning to TRBD1. The trim removed 6 bases at V and 4 bases at J, leaving 1 base unmatched. The CDR3 is 14 amino acids. Germline assignment: CDR1 SNHLY and CDR2 FYNNEI. The CDR3 loop reads CASRDRGYNSPLHF. The CDR3 DNA sequence: TGTGCCAGCAGGGACAGGGGTTATAATTCACCCCTCCACTTT.

This clonotype turned up a few times. The J gene is TRBJ1-1, the V gene TRBV20-1; D is possibly TRBD1 (6 bases). V lost 1 base to trimming and J lost 12 bases, with 21 bases between them. CDR3 size: 14 residues. Germline V gene lookup returns CDR1 DFQATT and CDR2 SNEGSKA (reference sequence). The CDR3 protein is CSARAIGGRELSFF. DNA of the CDR3: TGCAGTGCTAGAGCGATCGGGGGGCGCGAGCTGTCTTTCTTT.

Only a few counts were recorded for this clonotype. The CDR3 DNA follows: TGTGCCACCTACTCGTTTGCTAACTATGGCTACACCTTC. Translation: CATYSFANYGYTF. The V and J genes are TRBV24-1 and TRBJ1-2; D not resolved. The CDR3 loop spans 13 amino acids. Germline V gene data show CDR1 as KGHDR and CDR2 as SFDVKD. V was trimmed by 9 bases and J by 0 bases, leaving 10 bases between them.

The V gene is TRBV7-4, the J gene TRBJ1-6, with a weak D call TRBD1 (6 bases). V lost 9 bases to trimming and J lost 11 bases, with 11 bases between them. This CDR3 comprises 11 residues. Germline CDR1 SGHVT, CDR2 SQSDAQ. CDR3 loop: CASLRGTPLHF. CDR3 DNA: TGTGCCAGTTTAAGGGGGACACCCCTCCACTTT.

This clonotype was found many times. This chain links TRBV20-1 with TRBJ1-2; 10 bases line up with TRBD1. V lost 0 bases and J lost 8; bases outside the gene matches: 9. CDR1 DFQATT and CDR2 SNEGSKA come from the germline V gene (reference sequence). The CDR3 sequence is 15 residues long. The CDR3 reads CSARDGRGTGDGYTF. The CDR3 DNA is TGCAGTGCTAGAGATGGGCGTGGGACAGGGGACGGCTACACCTTC.

CDR3 DNA: TGTGCCAGCAGCTTAGTAGAATTCCGGGACAACACGAACACCGGGGAGCTGTTTTTT. It yields the protein CASSLVEFRDNTNTGELFF. The chain uses TRBV7-9 and TRBJ2-2; a weak D match, TRBD1 (6 bases). V was cut by 1 base and J by 0 bases, with 18 bases left in between. There are 19 residues in the CDR3. The germline gives CDR1 SEHNR, CDR2 FQNEAQ (reference sequence).

V and J are TRBV9 and TRBJ1-1; 8 bases agree with TRBD1. Losses at the gene ends were 0 bases for V and 1 base for J; bases not matched to a gene: 11. This CDR3 contains 18 residues. CDR1 is SGDLS, CDR2 YYNGEE, per germline. CDR3: CASSVATFGQGKNTEAFF. The DNA for the CDR3 is TGTGCCAGCAGCGTAGCTACATTCGGACAGGGTAAGAACACTGAAGCTTTCTTT.

The V gene is TRBV11-1, the J gene TRBJ2-7, with a weak D call TRBD2 (6 bases). V shed 6 bases and J shed 2 bases, with 23 bases lying between them. CDR3 length: 17 residues. Looked up from germline, CDR1 is SGHAT and CDR2 is FQDESV (reference sequence). CDR3 bases: TGTGCCAGCAGTGATGCTGGTGGCGGGACTCGGCCCTACGAGCAGTACTTC. Amino acids: CASSDAGGGTRPYEQYF.

This clonotype was picked up one time. This sequence joins TRBV7-9 and TRBJ1-1, with a tentative D call TRBD1 (5 bases). Germline V lookup: CDR1 SEHNR, CDR2 FQNEAQ (reference sequence). The CDR3 length is 14 residues. V gave up 6 bases and J gave up 5 bases, with 16 bases separating them. The CDR3 DNA follows: TGTGCCAGCAGTCCAGGGATTGTAGGAACTGAAGCTTTCTTT. This encodes CASSPGIVGTEAFF.

This clonotype was seen only a few times. The chain is built from TRBV9 and TRBJ1-5; weak D call: TRBD1 (5 bases). Per the germline V gene, CDR1 is SGDLS and CDR2 is YYNGEE. Trimming shortened V by 2 bases and J by 3 bases, and 12 bases separated the two germline ends. The CDR3 sequence is 15 residues long. CDR3 sequence: CASSVGGTFNQPQHF. The CDR3 nucleotides are TGTGCCAGCAGCGTGGGAGGGACCTTCAATCAGCCCCAGCATTTT.

This clonotype was counted at least ten times. CDR3 in DNA: TGCAGTGCTAGGGTGTGGGCAGAGACCCAGTACTTC. This translates into CSARVWAETQYF. This chain joins TRBV20-1 and TRBJ2-5; D not resolved. V lost 3 bases and J 4 bases, leaving 9 bases between the germline ends. The germline CDR1 and CDR2 sequences are DFQATT and SNEGSKA (reference sequence). This CDR3 spans 12 amino acids.

The sample holds a few counts of this clonotype. CDR3 protein: CASSPGRGREKLFF. Here the CDR3 DNA reads TGTGCCAGCAGTCCGGGCAGGGGGCGTGAAAAACTGTTTTTT. This chain uses TRBV12-3 or TRBV12-4 with TRBJ1-4; 8 bases match TRBD1. Germline trimming cut 5 bases from V and 7 bases from J; bases unmatched to any gene: 6. CDR3 length: 14 amino acids.

This clonotype has only one observation. This chain joins TRBV10-3 and TRBJ2-7, with 11 bases lining up with TRBD1. Unmatched junction bases numbered 4, after V lost 6 bases and J lost 3 bases. Looked up from germline, CDR1 is ENHRY and CDR2 is SYGVKD. The CDR3 loop spans 14 amino acids. CDR3 sequence reads: CAIRSGTGGYEQYF. CDR3 nucleotide sequence: TGTGCCATCAGGTCCGGGACAGGGGGCTACGAGCAGTACTTC.

In this sample, this clonotype turned up many times. The CDR3 is CASSGGQVGNQPQHF. The CDR3 coding sequence is TGTGCCAGCAGCGGGGGACAGGTTGGGAATCAGCCCCAGCATTTT. The J gene is TRBJ1-5, the V gene TRBV2; 8 bases are a match to TRBD1. Trimming took 6 bases from V and 4 from J; bases not matched to a gene: 8. CDR1 is SNHLY and CDR2 is FYNNEI in the germline V gene. The CDR3 totals 15 residues. The entire variable domain, with the rest obtained from reference TRBV2 and TRBJ1-5, is as follows: EPEVTQTPSHQVTQMGQEVILRCVPISNHLYFYWYRQILGQKVEFLVSFYNNEISEKSEIFDDQFSVERPDGSNFTLKIRSTKLEDSAMYFCASSGGQVGNQPQHFGDGTRLSIL.